This T cell receptor beta chain was sequenced for a study of cytomegalovirus exposure and HLA in healthy donors. V was clipped by 5 bases and J by 5 bases; unmatched bases: 11. The CDR3 has 16 residues. Germline V CDR1 and CDR2: SGHNT, YYREEE (reference sequence). Vbeta (60) and Jbeta (13) primers were used in the PCR. Measured with immunoSEQ multiplex PCR; TCRdb has only the in-frame clones, and not every one. The data contain some 160,000 clones, roughly 80% of them seen just once; the ten biggest clones take up 2% to 2.5%. Healthy donors of bone marrow made up the group. The chain combines TRBV5-4 with TRBJ2-2, with TRBD2 matching 8 bases. This TCR was sampled from a boy aged 2 to 9 in good health and CMV-seronegative. Source material: PBMCs. For the CDR3, the DNA is TGTGCCAGCAGTTTTCCCGGGACTAGAAGAACCGGGGAGCTGTTTTTT. It translates to CASSFPGTRRTGELFF. Together with reference TRBV5-4 and TRBJ2-2, the CDR3 gives the full variable domain: ETGVTQSPTHLIKTRGQQVTLRCSSQSGHNTVSWYQQALGQGPQFIFQYYREEENGRGNFPPRFSGLQFPNYSSELNVNALELDDSALYLCASSFPGTRRTGELFFGEGSRLTVL.